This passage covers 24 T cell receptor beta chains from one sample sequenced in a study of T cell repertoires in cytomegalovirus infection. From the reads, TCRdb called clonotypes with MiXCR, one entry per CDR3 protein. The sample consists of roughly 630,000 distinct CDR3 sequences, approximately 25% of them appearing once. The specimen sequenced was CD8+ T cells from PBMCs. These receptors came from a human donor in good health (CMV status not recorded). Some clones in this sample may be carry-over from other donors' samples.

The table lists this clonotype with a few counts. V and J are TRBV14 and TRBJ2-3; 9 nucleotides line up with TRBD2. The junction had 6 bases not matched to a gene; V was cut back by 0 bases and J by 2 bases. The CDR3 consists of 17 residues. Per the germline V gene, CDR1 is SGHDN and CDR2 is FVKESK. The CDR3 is CASSQEGLAGITDTQYF. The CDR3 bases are TGTGCCAGCAGCCAAGAGGGCCTAGCGGGGATCACAGATACGCAGTATTTT. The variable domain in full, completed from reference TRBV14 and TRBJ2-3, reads EAGVTQFPSHSVIEKGQTVTLRCDPISGHDNLYWYRRVMGKEIKFLLHFVKESKQDESGMPNNRFLAERTGGTYSTLKVQPAELEDSGVYFCASSQEGLAGITDTQYFGPGTRLTVL.

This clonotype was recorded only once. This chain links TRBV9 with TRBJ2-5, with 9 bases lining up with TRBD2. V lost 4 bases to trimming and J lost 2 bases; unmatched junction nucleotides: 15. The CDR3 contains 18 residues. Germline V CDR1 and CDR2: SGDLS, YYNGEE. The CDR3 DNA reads TGTGCCAGCAGCATCTCCGGGACTAGCACCCAGGGGCAAGAGACCCAGTACTTC. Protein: CASSISGTSTQGQETQYF. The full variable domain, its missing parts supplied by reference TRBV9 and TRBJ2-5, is DSGVTQTPKHLITATGQRVTLRCSPRSGDLSVYWYQQSLDQGLQFLIQYYNGEERAKGNILERFSAQQFPDLHSELNLSSLELGDSALYFCASSISGTSTQGQETQYFGPGTRLLVL.

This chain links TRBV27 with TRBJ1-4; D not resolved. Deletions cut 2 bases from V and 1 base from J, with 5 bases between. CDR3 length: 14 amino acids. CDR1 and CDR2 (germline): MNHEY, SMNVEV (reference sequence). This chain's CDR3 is CASSLRQTNEKLFF. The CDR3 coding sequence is TGTGCCAGCAGTTTAAGACAAACTAATGAAAAACTGTTTTTT.

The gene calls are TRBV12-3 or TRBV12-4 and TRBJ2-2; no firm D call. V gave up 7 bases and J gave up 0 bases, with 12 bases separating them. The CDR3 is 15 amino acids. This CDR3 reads CASTSRPSNTGELFF. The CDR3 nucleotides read TGTGCCAGCACCTCACGACCATCGAACACCGGGGAGCTGTTTTTT.

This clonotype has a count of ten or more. CDR3 in DNA: TGTGCCAGCAGTCCTCCCGGAGGGGTCAGAGTCCATGAGCAGTTCTTC. Its translation: CASSPPGGVRVHEQFF. V usage is TRBV25-1 and J usage is TRBJ2-1; TRBD2 might be the D (6 bases). V was clipped by 5 bases and J by 8 bases, with 22 bases between them. In germline, CDR1 is MGHDK, CDR2 SYGVNS. The CDR3 has 16 residues.

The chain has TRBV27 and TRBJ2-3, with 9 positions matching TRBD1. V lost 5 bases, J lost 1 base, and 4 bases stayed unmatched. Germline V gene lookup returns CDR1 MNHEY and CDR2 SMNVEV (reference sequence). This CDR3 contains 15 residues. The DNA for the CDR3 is TGTGCCAGCAGTGCCCGGGACAGGGGCACAGATACGCAGTATTTT. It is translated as CASSARDRGTDTQYF.

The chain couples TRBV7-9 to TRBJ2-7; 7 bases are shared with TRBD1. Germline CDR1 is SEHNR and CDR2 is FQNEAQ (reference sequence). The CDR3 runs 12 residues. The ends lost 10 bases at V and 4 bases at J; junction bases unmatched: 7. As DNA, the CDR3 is TGTGCCACCCAGGACAGGTATTACGAGCAGTACTTC. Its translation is CATQDRYYEQYF. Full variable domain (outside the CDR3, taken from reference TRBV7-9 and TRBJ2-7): DTGVSQNPRHKITKRGQNVTFRCDPISEHNRLYWYRQTLGQGPEFLTYFQNEAQLEKSRLLSDRFSAERPKGSFSTLEIQRTEQGDSAMYLCATQDRYYEQYFGPGTRLTVT.

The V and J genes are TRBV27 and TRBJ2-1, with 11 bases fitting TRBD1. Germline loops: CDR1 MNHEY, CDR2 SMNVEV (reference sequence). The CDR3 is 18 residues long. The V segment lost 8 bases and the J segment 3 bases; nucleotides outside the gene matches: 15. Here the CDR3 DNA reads TGTGCCAGCGGATCCGGGACAGGGGGAGGTTATTTCTACAATGAGCAGTTCTTC. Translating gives CASGSGTGGGYFYNEQFF.

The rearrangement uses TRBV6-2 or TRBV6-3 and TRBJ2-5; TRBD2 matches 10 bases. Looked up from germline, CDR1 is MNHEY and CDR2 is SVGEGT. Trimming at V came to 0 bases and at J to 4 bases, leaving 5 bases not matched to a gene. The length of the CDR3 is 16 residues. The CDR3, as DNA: TGTGCCAGCAGTTACTCGAAGCGGGGGGGCCGAGAGACCCAGTACTTC. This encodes CASSYSKRGGRETQYF.

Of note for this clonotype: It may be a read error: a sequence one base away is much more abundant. The CDR3 nucleotides are TGTGCCAGCAGTCCGCAACAGGGCCGGAACACTGAAGCTTTCTTT. It is translated as CASSPQQGRNTEAFF. This chain joins TRBV28 and TRBJ1-1, with a possible D match to TRBD1 (6 bases). Per the germline V gene, CDR1 is MDHEN and CDR2 is SYDVKM. The V and J ends lost 5 bases and 1 base respectively, with 14 bases between them. There are 15 residues in the CDR3.

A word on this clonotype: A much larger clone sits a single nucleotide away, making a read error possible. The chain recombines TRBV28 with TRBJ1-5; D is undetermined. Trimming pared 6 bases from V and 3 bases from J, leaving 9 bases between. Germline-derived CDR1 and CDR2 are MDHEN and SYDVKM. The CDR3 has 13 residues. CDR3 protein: CASRYSYNQPQHF. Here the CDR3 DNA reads TGTGCCAGCAGGTACAGTTACAATCAGCCCCAGCATTTT.

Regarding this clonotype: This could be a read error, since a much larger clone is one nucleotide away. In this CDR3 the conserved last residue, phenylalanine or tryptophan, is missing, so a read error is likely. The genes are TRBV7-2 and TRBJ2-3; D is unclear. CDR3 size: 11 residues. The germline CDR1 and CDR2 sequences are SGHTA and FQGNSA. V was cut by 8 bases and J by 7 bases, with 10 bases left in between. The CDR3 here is CASSLANTQYS. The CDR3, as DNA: TGTGCCAGCTCTCTTGCCAATACGCAGTATTCT.

The CDR3 coding sequence is TGTGCCACCAGCAGTGACAGGGGAGGGGGCTACACCTTC. Translated, it gives CATSSDRGGGYTF. The J gene is TRBJ1-2, the V gene TRBV15, with TRBD1 identical over 8 bases. The ends lost 3 bases at V and 8 bases at J; junction bases unmatched: 5. Germline CDR1 reads LNHNV; CDR2 reads YYDKDF (reference sequence). The CDR3 has 13 residues.

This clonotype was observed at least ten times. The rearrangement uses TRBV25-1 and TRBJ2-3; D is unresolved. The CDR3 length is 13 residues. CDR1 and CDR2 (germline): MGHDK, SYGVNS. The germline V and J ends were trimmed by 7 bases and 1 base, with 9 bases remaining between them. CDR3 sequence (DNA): TGTGCCAGCACGACTGGCGGCACAGATACGCAGTATTTT. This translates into CASTTGGTDTQYF.

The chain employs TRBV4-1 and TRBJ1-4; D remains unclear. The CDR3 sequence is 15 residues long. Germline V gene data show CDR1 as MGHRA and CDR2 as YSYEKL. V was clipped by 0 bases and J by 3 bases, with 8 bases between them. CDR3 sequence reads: CASSQDRQANEKLFF. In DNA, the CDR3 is TGCGCCAGCAGCCAAGATCGGCAGGCTAATGAAAAACTGTTTTTT.

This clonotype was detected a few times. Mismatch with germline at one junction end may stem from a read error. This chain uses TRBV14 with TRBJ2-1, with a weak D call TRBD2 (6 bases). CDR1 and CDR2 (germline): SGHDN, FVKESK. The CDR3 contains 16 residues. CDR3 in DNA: TGTGTCAGCAGCCAAGATGTGGGGGGCTCCTACAATGAGCAGTTCTTC. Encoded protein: CVSSQDVGGSYNEQFF.

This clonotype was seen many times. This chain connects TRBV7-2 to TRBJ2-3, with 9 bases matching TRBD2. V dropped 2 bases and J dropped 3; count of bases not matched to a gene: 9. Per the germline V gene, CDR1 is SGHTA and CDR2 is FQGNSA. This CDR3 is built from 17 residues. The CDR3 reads CASSLRRGGRGTDTQYF. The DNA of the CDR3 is TGTGCCAGCAGCTTAAGGCGGGGGGGGCGAGGAACAGATACGCAGTATTTT. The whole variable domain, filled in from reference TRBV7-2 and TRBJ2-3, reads GAGVSQSPSNKVTEKGKDVELRCDPISGHTALYWYRQSLGQGLEFLIYFQGNSAPDKSGLPSDRFSAERTGGSVSTLTIQRTQQEDSAVYLCASSLRRGGRGTDTQYFGPGTRLTVL.

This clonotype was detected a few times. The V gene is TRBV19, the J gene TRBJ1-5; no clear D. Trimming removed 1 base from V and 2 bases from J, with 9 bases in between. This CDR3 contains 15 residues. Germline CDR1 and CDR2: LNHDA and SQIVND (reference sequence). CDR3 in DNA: TGTGCCAGTAGTATAGGCTTAGCGGGCAATCAGCCCCAGCATTTT. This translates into CASSIGLAGNQPQHF.

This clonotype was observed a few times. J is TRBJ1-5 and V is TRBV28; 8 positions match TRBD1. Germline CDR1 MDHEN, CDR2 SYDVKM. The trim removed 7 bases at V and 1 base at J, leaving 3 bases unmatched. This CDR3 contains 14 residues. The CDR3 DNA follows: TGTGCCAGCATGCACAGGGGGAGCAATCAGCCCCAGCATTTT. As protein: CASMHRGSNQPQHF.

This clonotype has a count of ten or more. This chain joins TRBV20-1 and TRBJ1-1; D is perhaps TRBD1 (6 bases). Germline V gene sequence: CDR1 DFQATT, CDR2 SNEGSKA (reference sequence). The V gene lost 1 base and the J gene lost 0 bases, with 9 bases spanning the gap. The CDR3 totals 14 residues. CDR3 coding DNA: TGCAGTGCTAGAGGAAGGGGGTTGAACACTGAAGCTTTCTTT. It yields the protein CSARGRGLNTEAFF.

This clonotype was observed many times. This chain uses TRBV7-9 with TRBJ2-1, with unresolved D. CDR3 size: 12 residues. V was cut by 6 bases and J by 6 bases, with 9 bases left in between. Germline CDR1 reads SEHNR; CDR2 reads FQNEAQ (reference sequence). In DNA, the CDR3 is TGTGCCAGCAGGCAAGGGTCCAATGAGCAGTTCTTC. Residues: CASRQGSNEQFF.

CDR3 loop: CASSQKMGSTEAFF. The CDR3 coding sequence is TGTGCCAGCAGCCAAAAAATGGGTAGCACTGAAGCTTTCTTT. The chain has TRBV6-1 and TRBJ1-1; D uncertain. This CDR3 spans 14 amino acids. Trimming removed 6 bases at V and 4 bases at J, with 15 bases between. CDR1 MNHNS and CDR2 SASEGT come from the germline V gene.

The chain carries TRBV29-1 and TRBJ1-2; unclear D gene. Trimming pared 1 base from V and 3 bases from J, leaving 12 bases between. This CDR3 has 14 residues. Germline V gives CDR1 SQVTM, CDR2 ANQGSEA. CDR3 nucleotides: TGCAGCGTTGAAGGGTCAGCCCAATACTATGGCTACACCTTC. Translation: CSVEGSAQYYGYTF.

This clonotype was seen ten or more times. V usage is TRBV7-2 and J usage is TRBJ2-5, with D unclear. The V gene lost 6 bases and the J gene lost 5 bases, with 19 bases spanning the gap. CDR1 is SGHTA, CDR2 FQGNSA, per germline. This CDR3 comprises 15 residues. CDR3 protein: CASRPSEYLWETQYF. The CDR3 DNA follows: TGTGCCAGCAGACCAAGCGAGTATCTTTGGGAGACCCAGTACTTC.